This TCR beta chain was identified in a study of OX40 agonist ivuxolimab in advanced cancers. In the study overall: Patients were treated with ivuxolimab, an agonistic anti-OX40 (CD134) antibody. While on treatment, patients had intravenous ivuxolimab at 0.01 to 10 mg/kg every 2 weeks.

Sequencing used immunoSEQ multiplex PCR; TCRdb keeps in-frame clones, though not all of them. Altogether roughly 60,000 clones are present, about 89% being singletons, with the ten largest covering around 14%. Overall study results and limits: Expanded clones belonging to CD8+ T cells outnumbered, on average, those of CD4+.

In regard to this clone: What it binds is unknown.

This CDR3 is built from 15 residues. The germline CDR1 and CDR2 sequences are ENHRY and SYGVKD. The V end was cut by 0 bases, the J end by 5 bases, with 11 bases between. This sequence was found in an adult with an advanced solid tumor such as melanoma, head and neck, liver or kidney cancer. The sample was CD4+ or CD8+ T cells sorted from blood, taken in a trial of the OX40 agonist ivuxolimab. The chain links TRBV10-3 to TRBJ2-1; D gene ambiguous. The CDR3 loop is CAISESISWDNEQFF. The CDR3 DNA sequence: TGTGCCATCAGTGAGTCGATCAGTTGGGACAATGAGCAGTTCTTC.